This TCR beta chain is drawn from a study of cytomegalovirus exposure and HLA in healthy donors. Notes on the study in general: The study recorded around 160 TCR beta chains that were cytomegalovirus-associated.

Data came from immunoSEQ multiplex PCR; TCRdb stores just in-frame clones and leaves some out. The profile shows some 130,000 clones, almost 90% of them singletons. Note on this clone: The antigen remains undetermined. At one end the junction does not follow the germline gene, possibly because of a read error.

The source of this sequence is a man under 40 in good health and CMV-seronegative. The specimen was PBMCs.

The CDR3 nucleotides are TGTGCCAGCTCACCAGAGGGTCAGGCGGACTTC. It codes for CASSPEGQADF. V usage is TRBV18 and J usage is TRBJ1-2; D gene unclear. This CDR3 has 11 residues. Germline V CDR1 and CDR2: KGHSH, LQKENI.